The 11 T cell receptor beta chains below all came from one sample that was sequenced in a study of blood T cell repertoires in COVID-19. Produced via immunoSEQ multiplex PCR; TCRdb's table is partial and in-frame only. The sample lists some 200,000 clones; 80% to 85% were seen once. The sequenced sample was peripheral blood. These receptors were obtained from a woman aged 30 to 39 who had recovered from COVID-19.

This clone was counted a single time. V is TRBV27 and J is TRBJ2-1; 8 nucleotides align to TRBD2. Trimming cost V 7 bases and J 4 bases; bases outside gene matches: 6. The CDR3 sequence is 14 residues long. Germline loops: CDR1 MNHEY, CDR2 SMNVEV (reference sequence). The CDR3 region has the DNA TGTGCCAGCACTGGGACTAGTTTATACAATGAGCAGTTCTTC. This codes for CASTGTSLYNEQFF.

This clone was seen a handful of times. The chain links TRBV30 to TRBJ1-3, with a weak D call TRBD1 (5 bases). Germline CDR1 GTSNPN, CDR2 SVGIG (reference sequence). The CDR3 covers 12 residues. CDR3 amino acids: CAIQGTGNTIYF. CDR3 DNA sequence: TGTGCAATCCAGGGCACTGGAAACACCATATATTTT.

The chain is built from TRBV4-1 and TRBJ1-6, with D maybe TRBD1 (5 bases). Trimming stripped 3 bases from V and 10 bases from J, with 22 bases between. Germline V lookup: CDR1 MGHRA, CDR2 YSYEKL. The CDR3 covers 17 residues. The CDR3 nucleotides are TGCGCCAGCAGCCACATATCACAGGAGGGAGCGGGCTCACCCCTCCACTTT. Its translation: CASSHISQEGAGSPLHF.

This clone occurred a few times. The chain couples TRBV11-2 to TRBJ1-3, with a weak D call TRBD1 (6 bases). Germline CDR1 reads SGHAT; CDR2 reads FQNNGV. V was shortened by 2 bases and J by 4 bases, with 15 bases between the two germline ends. The CDR3 length is 16 residues. This chain's CDR3 is CASSLYGGQAGNTIYF. DNA of the CDR3: TGTGCCAGCAGCTTATATGGGGGCCAAGCCGGAAACACCATATATTTT.

The gene calls are TRBV10-1 and TRBJ2-1; D may be TRBD2 (5 bases). Germline-derived CDR1 and CDR2 are WNHNN and SYGVQD (reference sequence). The CDR3 spans 15 residues. With 0 bases removed from V and 1 base from J, the gap between germline ends came to 7 bases. CDR3 in amino acids: CASSESGVSYNEQFF. As DNA, the CDR3 is TGCGCCAGCAGTGAGTCGGGAGTATCCTACAATGAGCAGTTCTTC.

This clone came up once. The rearrangement uses TRBV28 and TRBJ2-7; no clear D. Germline V gene sequence: CDR1 MDHEN, CDR2 SYDVKM. The CDR3 runs to 12 residues. Trimming left V 6 bases short and J 3 bases short, with 9 bases between. The CDR3 nucleotides read TGTGCCAGCAGGCCCCCGGGCTACGAGCAGTACTTC. It yields the protein CASRPPGYEQYF.

V is TRBV11-2 and J is TRBJ1-2, with a possible D match to TRBD1 (6 bases). The ends were cut back, 5 bases at V and 3 bases at J, with 16 bases in the middle. Germline loops: CDR1 SGHAT, CDR2 FQNNGV. The CDR3 consists of 15 residues. CDR3 region: CASSPGQNPYYGYTF. CDR3 bases: TGTGCCAGCAGCCCCGGACAGAATCCTTACTATGGCTACACCTTC.

V and J are TRBV27 and TRBJ1-2; weak D call: TRBD1 (5 bases). Trimming stripped 0 bases from V and 8 bases from J, with 25 bases between. The CDR3 length is 18 residues. CDR1 and CDR2 from the germline V gene are MNHEY and SMNVEV (reference sequence). The CDR3 coding sequence is TGTGCCAGCAGTTTATCGGTGGAGGGACCAACCTTATCCTCCGGCTACACCTTC. Its protein is CASSLSVEGPTLSSGYTF.

CDR3 residues: CASSGTTSSPSYEQYF. CDR3 nucleotides: TGTGCCAGCAGCGGTACTACTAGCTCCCCTTCCTACGAGCAGTACTTC. The V and J genes are TRBV9 and TRBJ2-7; perhaps TRBD2 as D (6 bases). The CDR3 contains 16 residues. CDR1 SGDLS and CDR2 YYNGEE come from the germline V gene. V was cut by 3 bases and J by 1 base, with 17 bases left in between.

The gene calls are TRBV3-1 (or the pseudogene TRBV3-2) and TRBJ2-3; tentative D call: TRBD2 (5 bases). Germline lookup yields CDR1 LGHDT and CDR2 YNNKEL (reference sequence). The CDR3 runs to 16 residues. V was pared by 3 bases and J by 4 bases, with 17 bases between. CDR3 residues: CASSQAWVNGADTQYF. The CDR3 DNA reads TGTGCCAGCAGCCAGGCGTGGGTCAACGGGGCAGATACGCAGTATTTT.

V usage is TRBV24-1 and J usage is TRBJ2-2; 12 bases are shared with TRBD2. The CDR3 has 19 amino acids. Trimming at V came to 5 bases and at J to 2 bases, leaving 11 bases not matched to a gene. From germline, CDR1 is KGHDR and CDR2 SFDVKD. CDR3: CATSVPQVGLAGNTGELFF. CDR3 sequence (DNA): TGTGCCACCAGTGTCCCACAGGTGGGACTAGCGGGTAACACCGGGGAGCTGTTTTTT.